These 15 T cell receptor beta chains originate from one sample sequenced in a study of PD-1 blockade in classical Hodgkin lymphoma. Sequencing used immunoSEQ multiplex PCR; TCRdb keeps in-frame clones, though not all of them. The sample shows 10,000 to 15,000 clones, 80% to 85% of them seen only once. Relapses following autologous stem cell transplantation were seen in all patients, with brentuximab vedotin exposure varying. Sequences were derived from peripheral blood mononuclear cells (PBMCs), sampled at baseline. The receptor source for this set is a human donor with classical Hodgkin lymphoma.

This chain uses TRBV6-5 with TRBJ1-2; the D gene is possibly TRBD1 (5 bases). Germline-derived CDR1 and CDR2 are MNHEY and SVGAGI. Trimming removed 5 bases at V and 8 bases at J, with 12 bases between. The CDR3 spans 12 residues. The DNA for the CDR3 is TGTGCCAGCAGTACAGGTTTCGAAGGCTACACCTTC. Its protein product is CASSTGFEGYTF.

J is TRBJ2-3 and V is TRBV7-2; TRBD2 matches 10 bases. Germline CDR1 and CDR2: SGHTA and FQGNSA. With V trimmed by 5 bases and J by 0 bases, 2 bases remained unmatched. CDR3 length equals 15 residues. CDR3 residues: CASSVSGGSTDTQYF. CDR3 sequence (DNA): TGTGCCAGCAGCGTTAGCGGGGGGAGCACAGATACGCAGTATTTT.

This clone occurred once. V is TRBV6-6 and J is TRBJ1-2; no clear D gene. This CDR3 contains 14 residues. V lost 2 bases, J lost 6 bases, and 13 bases lay in between. Germline V gives CDR1 MNHNY, CDR2 SVGAGI (reference sequence). The CDR3 DNA sequence: TGTGCCAGCAGTTACGTTGCAACGGGCGATGGCTACACCTTC. Its protein is CASSYVATGDGYTF.

The chain joins TRBV10-3 to TRBJ1-1; a possible D gene is TRBD1 (5 bases). Germline assignment: CDR1 ENHRY and CDR2 SYGVKD. With 3 bases removed from V and 5 bases from J, the gap between germline ends came to 19 bases. The CDR3 consists of 16 residues. The CDR3 reads CAISDHGGGSNTEAFF. The CDR3, as DNA: TGTGCCATCAGTGATCATGGGGGGGGTTCGAATACTGAAGCTTTCTTT.

The rearrangement joins TRBV7-9 to TRBJ1-4, with D maybe TRBD1 (6 bases). The germline V gene has CDR1 SEHNR and CDR2 FQNEAQ (reference sequence). This CDR3 contains 19 residues. V lost 2 bases and J 1 base, leaving 20 bases between the germline ends. As DNA, the CDR3 is TGTGCCAGCAGCTTATTATTCACCGGACAGAGAAGAACTAATGAAAAACTGTTTTTT. It specifies CASSLLFTGQRRTNEKLFF.

This chain uses TRBV7-7 with TRBJ2-5, with D perhaps given as TRBD1 or TRBD2 (5 bases each). V shed 5 bases and J shed 8 bases, with 18 bases lying between them. The CDR3 is 14 residues long. CDR1 SSHAT and CDR2 FNYEAQ come from the germline V gene (reference sequence). The CDR3 nucleotides read TGTGCCAGCAGCCCCCGTATACGGGACCCAACCCAGTACTTC. Amino acid sequence: CASSPRIRDPTQYF.

V usage is TRBV11-1 and J usage is TRBJ2-7; 7 bases fit TRBD1. There are 15 residues in the CDR3. Per the germline V gene, CDR1 is SGHAT and CDR2 is FQDESV (reference sequence). The V segment lost 1 base and the J segment 3 bases; nucleotides outside the gene matches: 6. CDR3 in amino acids: CASSLGSTGRYEQYF. The CDR3 DNA sequence: TGTGCCAGCAGCTTAGGGTCGACAGGGCGCTACGAGCAGTACTTC.

V gene TRBV2 combines with J gene TRBJ2-3; 9 bases line up with TRBD2. The CDR3 sequence is 16 residues long. J lost 7 bases, V lost 6 bases, and 14 bases had no gene match. From germline, CDR1 is SNHLY and CDR2 FYNNEI. The CDR3 region is CASRNGLAIGTNTQYF. Written as DNA, the CDR3 is TGTGCCAGCAGAAATGGACTAGCGATTGGTACAAATACGCAGTATTTT.

This clone qualifies as medium-sized (0.01 to 0.1%). J is TRBJ2-7 and V is TRBV5-1, with D perhaps matching TRBD2 (7 bases). This CDR3 region has 15 residues. Per germline, CDR1 SGHRS and CDR2 YFSETQ. Trimming took 5 bases from V and 3 from J, leaving 18 bases between them. The CDR3 DNA is TGCGCCAGCAGAGGGGGATTATCGGGAGGCTACGAGCAGTACTTC. Translating it yields CASRGGLSGGYEQYF.

The chain couples TRBV20-1 to TRBJ1-2; D remains unclear. The CDR3 totals 11 residues. CDR1 DFQATT and CDR2 SNEGSKA come from the germline V gene (reference sequence). The ends were cut back, 7 bases at V and 8 bases at J, with 14 bases in the middle. The CDR3 here is CSGPHGGGYTF. The CDR3 coding sequence is TGCAGTGGACCCCATGGTGGGGGCTACACCTTC.

This chain uses TRBV25-1 with TRBJ1-5, with unresolved D. The germline V gene has CDR1 MGHDK and CDR2 SYGVNS. CDR3 size: 14 residues. Trimming pared 5 bases from V and 7 bases from J, leaving 15 bases between. The CDR3 DNA sequence: TGTGCCAGCAGTCGAGGAGGGTTAGGACAGCCCCAGCATTTT. Translated, it gives CASSRGGLGQPQHF.

The rearrangement joins TRBV7-9 to TRBJ1-2; 7 positions agree with TRBD1. V lost 5 bases, J lost 7 bases, and 7 bases stayed unmatched. Germline loops: CDR1 SEHNR, CDR2 FQNEAQ (reference sequence). The CDR3 has 13 residues. The CDR3 reads CASSVDRVGGYTF. The CDR3 region has the DNA TGTGCCAGCAGCGTCGACAGGGTTGGTGGCTACACCTTC.

This clone was observed once. The rearrangement links TRBV28 to TRBJ2-7; D not resolved. This CDR3 is 13 amino acids long. V lost 6 bases and J lost 6, with 15 bases in between. Germline V lookup: CDR1 MDHEN, CDR2 SYDVKM. The CDR3 DNA follows: TGTGCCAGCAGCTACCCCGGGTTTGGCGAGCAGTACGTC. Its translation is CASSYPGFGEQYV.

CDR3 region: CASLLPYNEQFF. DNA for the CDR3: TGTGCAAGTCTTCTTCCCTACAATGAGCAGTTCTTC. This chain joins TRBV12-2 and TRBJ2-1; the listed D gene, TRBD2, was not tested against the DNA. TRBV12-2 is given as a pseudogene. This CDR3 spans 12 amino acids.

The genes are TRBV19 and TRBJ1-5, with TRBD1 matching 8 bases. CDR1 is LNHDA, CDR2 SQIVND, per germline (reference sequence). CDR3 size: 13 residues. J was trimmed by 4 bases and V by 8 bases; bases with no gene match: 4. The CDR3 DNA follows: TGTGCCAGTTGTGGACAGGGTAATCAGCCCCAGCATTTT. It codes for CASCGQGNQPQHF.